Listed below are T cell receptor beta chains from one sample, sequenced in a study of cytomegalovirus exposure and HLA in healthy donors. Using immunoSEQ multiplex PCR, the repertoire was profiled, and TCRdb retains in-frame clones only, with some absent. The sample lists roughly 140,000 clones, roughly 87% occurring once. Sequenced sample: PBMCs. These receptor sequences come from a man aged 25-45 years in good health and CMV-seropositive. Both conserved end residues are part of each CDR3. D genes are given only for firm matches. Clone size appears in some rows only: once, few, many, or a class for an expanded clone.

>TRBJ1-3|NA|NA|TRBV7-2
TGTGCCAGCAGCTTAGCCATGAGACAGTCTGGAAACACCATATATTTT
CASSLAMRQSGNTIYF
>TRBJ2-1|TRBD2|once|TRBV7-2
TGTGCCAGCAGCTTGGAGGGGCGGGGGGCCTTCCATGAGCAGTTCTTC
CASSLEGRGAFHEQFF
>TRBJ2-2|NA|NA|TRBV27
TGTGCCAGCAGTTTAAAGCCAGGGAACTTCCACAAAAACACCGGGGAGCTGTTTTTT
CASSLKPGNFHKNTGELFF
>TRBJ1-1|NA|NA|TRBV2
TGTGCCAGCATGGGGCAGGCCGGTATGAACACTGAAGCTTTCTTT
CASMGQAGMNTEAFF
>TRBJ2-3|TRBD1|NA|TRBV5-1
TGCGCCAGCAGCTTGGCCGGGACAGGGGTTGGAGATACGCAGTATTTT
CASSLAGTGVGDTQYF
>TRBJ2-1|TRBD2|NA|TRBV25-1
TGTGCCAGCCACGGGAACAGCGGGACCACTTACAATGAGCAGTTCTTC
CASHGNSGTTYNEQFF
>TRBJ2-7|TRBD2|NA|TRBV6-1
TGTGCCAGCAGTGAAACTGGTGCGCGACTAGCGGGAAGTAGAGAGCAGTACTTC
CASSETGARLAGSREQYF
>TRBJ1-1|NA|NA|TRBV7-2
TGTGCCAGCAGCTTAGAGCGGGGGCCGAACACTGAAGCTTTCTTT
CASSLERGPNTEAFF
>TRBJ1-2|NA|NA|TRBV6-1
TGTGCCAGTTACAATAACTATGGCTACACCTTC
CASYNNYGYTF
>TRBJ2-7|TRBD2|NA|TRBV4-2
TGTGCCAGCAGCCAAGAAGCTAGCGGGAACTACGAGCAGTACTTC
CASSQEASGNYEQYF
>TRBJ2-7|NA|NA|TRBV7-9
TGTGCCAGCAGCTTAGGGGGGCAGCTCTACGAGCAGTACTTC
CASSLGGQLYEQYF
>TRBJ1-6|NA|NA|TRBV6-6
TGTGCCAGCAGTTCGCCCGGTTCACCCCTCCACTTT
CASSSPGSPLHF
>TRBJ1-2|NA|few|TRBV29-1
TGCAGCGTTGAGAGACAGGCCCGTGGGGGCTACACCTTC
CSVERQARGGYTF
>TRBJ2-1|NA|NA|TRBV29-1
TGCAGCGTTGAAGATTCAGGGAATGAGCAGTTCTTC
CSVEDSGNEQFF
>TRBJ2-3|TRBD1|NA|TRBV9
TGTGCCAGCAGCGTGACTGGGACAGGGGTCACAGATACGCAGTATTTT
CASSVTGTGVTDTQYF
>TRBJ1-4|TRBD1|NA|TRBV7-9
TGTTCCAGCAGCTCCTCTGGACAGGGGGGGATTGAAAAACTGTTTTTT
CSSSSSGQGGIEKLFF
>TRBJ1-2|NA|NA|TRBV27
TGTGCCAGCAGTTTATCGCGGGGGGTCTATGGCTACACCTTC
CASSLSRGVYGYTF
>TRBJ1-1|TRBD1|NA|TRBV19
TGTGCCAGTAGTCCCCGGCGGACAGGAGGCACTGAAGCTTTCTTT
CASSPRRTGGTEAFF
>TRBJ2-1|TRBD2|NA|TRBV7-9
TGTGCCAGCAGCGTTAGCGGGGGCTACTGGGGGTTCTTC
CASSVSGGYWGFF
>TRBJ1-4|TRBD1|NA|TRBV6-5
TGTGCCACAGGAAGGGACAGGGCGGCTGAAAAACTGTTTTTT
CATGRDRAAEKLFF
>TRBJ2-5|NA|NA|TRBV7-2
TGTGCCAGCACCCCCAGAAACCAAGAGACCCAGTACTTC
CASTPRNQETQYF
>TRBJ2-7|TRBD1|NA|TRBV11-2
TGTGCCAGCAGCTCCACTCCGGGACAGGGATCCTACGAGCAGTACTTC
CASSSTPGQGSYEQYF
>TRBJ1-1|NA|few|TRBV11-2
TGTGCCAGCAGCCGGGACTCCACTGAAGCTTTCTTT
CASSRDSTEAFF
>TRBJ1-5|TRBD1|NA|TRBV27
TGTGCCAGCACCCCGACAGGGGGTGAAAATCAGCCCCAGCATTTT
CASTPTGGENQPQHF
>TRBJ1-1|TRBD1|NA|TRBV19
TGTGCCAGTAGTGAACGGACAGGGAGGGTTTCGAATGAAGCTTTCTTT
CASSERTGRVSNEAFF
>TRBJ2-1|TRBD2|NA|TRBV4-1
TGCGCCAGCAGCCATAGGACTAGCCGCGCCTACAATGAGCAGTTCTTC
CASSHRTSRAYNEQFF
>TRBJ1-2|TRBD1|NA|TRBV6-5
TGTGCCAGCAGGCGAAACGGACAGGGGGGAATTGGCTACACCTTC
CASRRNGQGGIGYTF